Following are 15 T cell receptor beta chains from one sample sequenced in a study of beta chain features in type 1 diabetes. Study-level findings and limits: Significant though moderate, a shortening of TCRB CDR3s appeared in all four CD4+ subsets of Type 1 diabetes patients.

The entirety of the isolated RNA underwent reverse transcription, so expressed TCRB transcripts were sequenced. Sequenced by immunoSEQ multiplex PCR; TCRdb stores in-frame clones only, minus some. The data show about 340,000 clones, with approximately 13% seen just once and over 0.014% held by the top ten. No antigen is known for these receptors. The material sequenced was naive CD4+ T cells from blood. Receptor source: a woman between 18 and 29 years old with type 1 diabetes.

The chain carries TRBV11-2 and TRBJ2-3; perhaps TRBD2 as D (5 bases). CDR1 is SGHAT and CDR2 is FQNNGV in the germline V gene. The CDR3 length is 15 residues. V lost 2 bases to trimming and J lost 3 bases, with 12 bases between them. As DNA, the CDR3 is TGTGCCAGCAGCTTATTTGTGCGGGCTACAGATACGCAGTATTTT. Its translation: CASSLFVRATDTQYF. The full variable domain, with the rest looked up from reference TRBV11-2 and TRBJ2-3, is EAGVAQSPRYKIIEKRQSVAFWCNPISGHATLYWYQQILGQGPKLLIQFQNNGVVDDSQLPKDRFSAERLKGVDSTLKIQPAKLEDSAVYLCASSLFVRATDTQYFGPGTRLTVL.

This clone was observed a single time. V is TRBV4-1 and J is TRBJ1-1, with D possibly matching TRBD1 (5 bases). The CDR3 length is 15 residues. Trimming removed 0 bases at V and 5 bases at J, with 13 bases between. Germline lookup yields CDR1 MGHRA and CDR2 YSYEKL. CDR3 in DNA: TGCGCCAGCAGCCAAGACAGGGTGCCCGGAACTGAAGCTTTCTTT. It specifies CASSQDRVPGTEAFF.

This clone appeared a few times. This chain uses TRBV27 with TRBJ1-5; D remains unclear. Trimming took off 2 bases at V and 5 bases at J, with 10 bases between the two ends. Germline V gene sequence: CDR1 MNHEY, CDR2 SMNVEV (reference sequence). The CDR3 covers 14 residues. CDR3 in amino acids: CASSLNGLDQPQHF. The CDR3 coding sequence is TGTGCCAGCAGTTTAAACGGGTTGGATCAGCCCCAGCATTTT.

This chain uses TRBV7-9 with TRBJ2-2, with unresolved D. This CDR3 is 16 amino acids long. Trimming shortened V by 5 bases and J by 4 bases, and 17 bases separated the two germline ends. Germline V gene lookup returns CDR1 SEHNR and CDR2 FQNEAQ (reference sequence). CDR3 bases: TGTGCCAGCAGCCCCTACAGCTCTGTCGGCACCGGGGAGCTGTTTTTT. It codes for CASSPYSSVGTGELFF.

This clone was seen more than once but under ten times. V usage is TRBV30 and J usage is TRBJ1-1; weak D call: TRBD1 (5 bases). Germline values: CDR1 GTSNPN, CDR2 SVGIG (reference sequence). This CDR3 is 13 amino acids long. The V end was cut by 4 bases, the J end by 4 bases, with 13 bases between. CDR3 region: CAWIRGTSTEAFF. The CDR3 coding sequence is TGTGCCTGGATCCGCGGGACCTCCACTGAAGCTTTCTTT.

This clone was counted a few times. The chain employs TRBV2 and TRBJ1-2; 8 bases line up with TRBD1. V trimming: 4 bases; J trimming: 2 bases; junction bases outside the gene matches: 6. Germline-derived CDR1 and CDR2 are SNHLY and FYNNEI. This CDR3 region has 15 residues. As DNA, the CDR3 is TGTGCCAGCAGTGGAGGTAGACAGGGGAACTATGGCTACACCTTC. It is translated as CASSGGRQGNYGYTF.

This chain joins TRBV4-1 and TRBJ2-7; 10 bases agree with TRBD1. CDR3 length equals 17 residues. V lost 1 base, J lost 1 base, and 7 bases stayed unmatched. Germline assignment: CDR1 MGHRA and CDR2 YSYEKL. CDR3 sequence (DNA): TGCGCCAGCAGCCAAGCCCTTGGGACAGGGGCATCCTACGAGCAGTACGTC. This sequence encodes CASSQALGTGASYEQYV.

The chain is built from TRBV18 and TRBJ2-1; perhaps TRBD2 as D (6 bases). Trimming removed 4 bases from V and 6 bases from J, with 10 bases in between. This CDR3 has 13 residues. Germline CDR1 KGHSH, CDR2 LQKENI. CDR3: CASSQTTSNEQFF. As DNA, the CDR3 is TGTGCCAGCTCACAGACGACTAGCAATGAGCAGTTCTTC.

The V gene is TRBV10-3, the J gene TRBJ1-2, with TRBD1 as a possible D gene (5 bases). Per germline, CDR1 ENHRY and CDR2 SYGVKD. V was trimmed by 3 bases and J by 8 bases, leaving 13 bases between them. This CDR3 is 13 amino acids long. The CDR3 here is CAISDGRVGGYTF. The CDR3 region has the DNA TGTGCCATCAGTGACGGCAGGGTCGGAGGCTACACCTTC.

This clone was seen more than once but under ten times. The genes are TRBV19 and TRBJ2-3; D not certain. The CDR3 has 17 residues. Germline values: CDR1 LNHDA, CDR2 SQIVND (reference sequence). V dropped 5 bases and J dropped 1 base, with 19 bases sitting between them. For the CDR3, the DNA is TGTGCCAGTAGTTTCGCCGTGAGGAATACTCGCACAGATACGCAGTATTTT. Amino acid sequence: CASSFAVRNTRTDTQYF.

To note about this clone: This is likely a read error, given that the CDR3 carries no conserved phenylalanine or tryptophan at its end. The limits of the CDR3 on the DNA are not certain, so only TCRdb's listed CDR3 is given. The chain uses TRBV7-9 and TRBJ2-7; the table's D call, TRBD1, has no DNA check behind it. The V gene's germline CDR1 is SEHNR and CDR2 FQNEAQ (reference sequence). The CDR3 has 13 amino acids, counting both end residues. The CDR3 reads CASSPLSRDSEAY.

The J gene is TRBJ2-1, the V gene TRBV23-1, with 13 positions matching TRBD2. TRBV23-1 is filed as an ORF, its function uncertain. The CDR3 has 16 residues. With V trimmed by 5 bases and J by 8 bases, 9 bases remained unmatched. CDR3 DNA sequence: TGCGCCAGCAGTGCGTGGACTAGCGGGAGTCAGGATGAGCAGTTCTTC. Translated: CASSAWTSGSQDEQFF.

This clone came up a few times. The V gene is TRBV6-5, the J gene TRBJ2-1; 7 positions match TRBD2. The CDR3 spans 13 residues. V lost 5 bases, J lost 6 bases, and 4 bases stayed unmatched. Germline V gene data show CDR1 as MNHEY and CDR2 as SVGAGI. The CDR3 DNA sequence: TGTGCCAGCAGTGAGGGAGGGAGCAATGAGCAGTTCTTC. Amino acids: CASSEGGSNEQFF.

J is TRBJ1-1 and V is TRBV5-4, with a weak D call TRBD1 (5 bases). The CDR3 sequence is 14 residues long. V was trimmed by 0 bases and J by 8 bases, leaving 14 bases between them. From germline, CDR1 is SGHNT and CDR2 YYREEE (reference sequence). CDR3 amino acids: CASSLGGTLREAFF. The CDR3 DNA reads as TGTGCCAGCAGCTTGGGGGGGACTTTACGGGAAGCTTTCTTT.

This clone was seen a handful of times. This chain connects TRBV18 to TRBJ1-1, with D possibly TRBD1 on 6 matching bases. The CDR3 extends over 14 amino acids. The V gene lost 4 bases and the J gene lost 4 bases, with 13 bases spanning the gap. Germline V gives CDR1 KGHSH, CDR2 LQKENI. CDR3 sequence reads: CASSLLQGTTEAFF. As DNA, the CDR3 is TGTGCCAGCTCACTATTACAGGGAACCACTGAAGCTTTCTTT.